This T cell receptor (beta chain) was recorded in a study of vaccination and CD4 T cells after COVID-19. Overall study findings and caveats: In convalescent patients, 304 of 307 vaccine-specific clones were mono-reactive for SARS-CoV-2 spike.

Treatment given: roughly 10-day PBMC culture with coronavirus spike peptide pools or control peptides (ViraFEST assay). V was clipped by 0 bases and J by 2 bases; unmatched bases: 14. The germline gives CDR1 MNHEY, CDR2 SVGAGI. The CDR3 contains 19 residues. Concerning this clonotype itself: Its antigen is undetermined.

Oncomine TCR Beta short-read sequencing was applied to DNA from cultured CD4+ T cells. TCRdb itself ran the PCR reads through MiXCR, one entry per CDR3 protein. The sample consists of about 13,000 distinct CDR3 sequences, roughly 29% of them appearing once. V usage is TRBV6-5 and J usage is TRBJ2-7, with TRBD2 matching over 9 bases. The sequences come from CD4+ T cells from blood, cultured in vitro, collected before SARS-CoV-2 vaccination. This TCR came from a human donor who received a COVID-19 vaccine. CDR3: CASSYSGNVAGGKTYEQYF. For the CDR3, the DNA is TGTGCCAGCAGTTACTCGGGTAATGTGGCGGGGGGGAAAACCTACGAGCAGTACTTC.